This T cell receptor beta chain was captured by sequencing in a study of T cell responses to AZD1222 COVID-19 vaccine. Whole-study findings and limits: Donors in the cohort were predominantly white British and more often female, and clonal diversity was possibly underestimated. Among spike-specific TCRs, nearly half reportedly target unmutated variant regions. Without day 14 samples, only post-peak T cell repertoires were studied.

V was trimmed by 1 base and J by 6 bases, leaving 15 bases between them. Germline-derived CDR1 and CDR2 are SGHTA and FQGNSA. The CDR3 is 16 residues long. Sequencing was performed with immunoSEQ multiplex PCR; in TCRdb, only in-frame clones are kept and a portion is missing. Among about 53,000 clones, approximately 84% were seen once, and the ten largest hold 25% to 30%. A word on this clone: The antigen is undetermined.

The chain uses TRBV7-2 and TRBJ2-2; D remains unclear. The sample consisted of peripheral blood, taken on day 0 of AZD1222 vaccination. The TCR originated in an adult in good health. CDR3: CASSLDSVVVAGELFF. The CDR3 coding sequence is TGTGCCAGCAGCTTAGATTCAGTGGTGGTGGCCGGGGAGCTGTTTTTT.